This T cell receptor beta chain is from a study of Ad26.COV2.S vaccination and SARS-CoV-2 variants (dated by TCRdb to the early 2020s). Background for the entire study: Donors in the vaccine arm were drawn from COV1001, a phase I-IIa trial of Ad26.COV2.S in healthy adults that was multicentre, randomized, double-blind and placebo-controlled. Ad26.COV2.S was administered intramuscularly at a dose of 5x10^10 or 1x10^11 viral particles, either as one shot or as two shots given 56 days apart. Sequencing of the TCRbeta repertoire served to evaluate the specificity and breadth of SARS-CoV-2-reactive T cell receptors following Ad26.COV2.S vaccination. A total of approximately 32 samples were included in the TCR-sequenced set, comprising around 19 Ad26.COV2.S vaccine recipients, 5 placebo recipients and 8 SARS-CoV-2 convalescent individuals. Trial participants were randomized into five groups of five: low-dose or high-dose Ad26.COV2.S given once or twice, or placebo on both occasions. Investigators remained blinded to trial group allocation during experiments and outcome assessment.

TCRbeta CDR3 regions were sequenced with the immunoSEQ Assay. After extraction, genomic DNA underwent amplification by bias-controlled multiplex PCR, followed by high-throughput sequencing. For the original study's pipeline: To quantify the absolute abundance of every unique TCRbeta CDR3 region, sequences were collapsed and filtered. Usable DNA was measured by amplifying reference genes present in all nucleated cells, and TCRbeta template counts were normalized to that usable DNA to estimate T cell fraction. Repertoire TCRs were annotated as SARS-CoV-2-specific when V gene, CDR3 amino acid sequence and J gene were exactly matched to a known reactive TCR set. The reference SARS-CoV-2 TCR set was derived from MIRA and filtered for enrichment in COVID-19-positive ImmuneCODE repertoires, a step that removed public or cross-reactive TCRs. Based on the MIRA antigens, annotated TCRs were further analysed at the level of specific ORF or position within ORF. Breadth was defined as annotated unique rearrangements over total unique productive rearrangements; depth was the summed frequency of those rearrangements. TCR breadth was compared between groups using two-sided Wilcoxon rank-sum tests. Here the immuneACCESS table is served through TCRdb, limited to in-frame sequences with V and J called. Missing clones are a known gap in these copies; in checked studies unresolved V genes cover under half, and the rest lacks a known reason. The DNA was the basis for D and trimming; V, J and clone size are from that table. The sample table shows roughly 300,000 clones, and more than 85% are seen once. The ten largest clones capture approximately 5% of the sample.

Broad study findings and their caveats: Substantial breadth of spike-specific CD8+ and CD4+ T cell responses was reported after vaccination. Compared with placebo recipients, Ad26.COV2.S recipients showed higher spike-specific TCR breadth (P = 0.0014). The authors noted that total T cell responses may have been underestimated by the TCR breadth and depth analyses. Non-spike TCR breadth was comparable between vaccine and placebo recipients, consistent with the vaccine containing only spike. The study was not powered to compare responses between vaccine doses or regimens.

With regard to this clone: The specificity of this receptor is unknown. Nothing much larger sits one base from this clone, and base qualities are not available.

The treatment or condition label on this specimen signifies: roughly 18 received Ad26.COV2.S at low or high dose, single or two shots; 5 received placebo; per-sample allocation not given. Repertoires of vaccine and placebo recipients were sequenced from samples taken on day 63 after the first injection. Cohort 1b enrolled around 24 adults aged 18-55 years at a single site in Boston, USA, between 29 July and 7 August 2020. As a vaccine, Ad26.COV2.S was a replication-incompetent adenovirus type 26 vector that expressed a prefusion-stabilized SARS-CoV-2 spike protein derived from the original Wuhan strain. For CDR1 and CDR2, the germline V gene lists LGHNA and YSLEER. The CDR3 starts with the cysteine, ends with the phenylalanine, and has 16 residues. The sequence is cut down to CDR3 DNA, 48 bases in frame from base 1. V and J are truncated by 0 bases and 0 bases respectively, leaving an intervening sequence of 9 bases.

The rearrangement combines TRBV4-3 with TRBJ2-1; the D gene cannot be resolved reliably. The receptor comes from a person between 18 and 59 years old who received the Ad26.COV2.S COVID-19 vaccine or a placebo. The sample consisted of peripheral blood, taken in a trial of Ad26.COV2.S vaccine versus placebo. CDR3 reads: CASSQDQGISYNEQFF. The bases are TGCGCCAGCAGCCAAGATCAAGGGATCTCCTACAATGAGCAGTTCTTC.